The present TCR beta chain was sequenced within a study of control samples from healthy donors and cancer patients (TCRdb year 2020). Library creation used the immunoSEQ multiplex PCR assay. This is the immuneACCESS table as TCRdb keeps it, with only in-frame sequences that have V and J called. A part of the clones is gone; compared with another copy, unresolved V genes explain less than half, and the rest is unexplained. This sample lists roughly 120,000 clones; 88% were detected once. The top ten clonotypes cover less than 4% of the sample. The CDR3 numbers 16 residues from cysteine through phenylalanine. Only the CDR3 portion is preserved as DNA: 48 bases, with reading frame beginning at the first base. The germline V gene gives CDR1 as SGHRS and CDR2 as YFSETQ. V has 0 bases trimmed and J has 13 bases trimmed; junction bases matching no gene number 12. About this clone: No antigen is known for it. No qualities accompany the bases; no much larger clone lies one base away.

This TCR derives from an older woman with lung cancer. This chain is built from TRBV5-1 and TRBJ2-3; 12 nucleotides in the junction match TRBD1. Sequenced material: PBMCs. The CDR3 region has the sequence CASSLDLGTGGGKKYF. The nucleotides read TGCGCCAGCAGCTTGGATTTAGGGACAGGGGGCGGTAAGAAGTATTTT.